These T cell receptor beta chains were read from a single sample in a study of blood T cells in healthy people across ages. TCRdb itself ran the 5' RACE reads through MiXCR, one entry per CDR3 protein. The sample carries about 760,000 distinct CDR3 sequences, roughly 50% recorded once. The specimen sequenced was blood. These receptors all stem from a man aged 40-49 years in good health. CDR3s include the opening cysteine and the closing phenylalanine or tryptophan. A D gene is named only where the DNA matches it firmly. Clone size is shown for a subset of rows, as once, few, many or a class of expanded clone.

>TRBJ1-2|.|.|TRBV11-2
TGTGCCAGCAGCCTCCACACGGCGATCGGGGTAGCTAACTATGGCTACACCTTC
CASSLHTAIGVANYGYTF
>TRBJ2-7|.|.|TRBV5-1
TGCGCCAGCAGCTTGTTGGTCCACAATGAGCAGTACTTC
CASSLLVHNEQYF
>TRBJ2-7|.|few|TRBV15
TGTGCCACCTCCACCGGGAGCCGGGTCTACGAGCAGTACTTC
CATSTGSRVYEQYF
>TRBJ2-7|TRBD2|.|TRBV5-1
TGCGCCAGCAGCTTGTGGGCGGGAGCGGGTCTTAACGAGCAGTACTTC
CASSLWAGAGLNEQYF
>TRBJ1-1|TRBD1|once|TRBV20-1
TGCAGTGCTGACCGACAGGGGATCACTGAAGCTTTCTTT
CSADRQGITEAFF
>TRBJ1-6|.|once|TRBV19
TGTGCCAGTAGTAGCCGGGTCTCTAATTCACCCCTCCACTTT
CASSSRVSNSPLHF
>TRBJ1-6|.|once|TRBV30
TGTGCCCACGGTCGTGTGGTTGATTCACCCCTCCACTTT
CAHGRVVDSPLHF
>TRBJ2-5|.|once|TRBV20-1
TGCAGTGCTAGCGGGGGCGTAGAGACCCAGTACTTC
CSASGGVETQYF
>TRBJ2-1|TRBD2|.|TRBV27
TGTGCCAGCGGGTACCCCTTCGGACTAGTAAATGAGCAGTTCTTC
CASGYPFGLVNEQFF
>TRBJ2-6|.|few|TRBV4-1
TGCGCCAGCAGCCAATTAGGGTCTGGGGCCAACGTCCTGACTTTC
CASSQLGSGANVLTF
>TRBJ2-5|TRBD1|.|TRBV5-5
TGTGCCAGCGTACCCGGACAGGGGCAAGAGACCCAGTACTTC
CASVPGQGQETQYF
>TRBJ2-5|TRBD1|.|TRBV20-1
TGCAGTGCCGGGACAGGGAAAGAGACCCAGTACTTC
CSAGTGKETQYF
>TRBJ2-3|.|few|TRBV6-6
TGTGCCAGCAGCGTTCGAGGTGAAGATACGCAGTATTTT
CASSVRGEDTQYF
>TRBJ2-5|.|few|TRBV6-5
TGTGCCAGCAGTTATGGCCCTGGGGGACGGAGTGAGACCCAGTACTTC
CASSYGPGGRSETQYF
>TRBJ2-5|.|.|TRBV5-5
TGTGCCAGCAGCTTGGAAGGCCTATCACGGCAAGAGACCCAGTACTTC
CASSLEGLSRQETQYF
>TRBJ1-5|.|few|TRBV27
TGTGCCAGCAGTTTAACAGGGATGGGATTCTCTCATAGCAATCAGCCCCAGCATTTT
CASSLTGMGFSHSNQPQHF
>TRBJ1-2|.|.|TRBV28
TGTGCCAGCACCGCCCGCCCAGGGTCCAACTATGGCTGCACCTTC
CASTARPGSNYGCTF